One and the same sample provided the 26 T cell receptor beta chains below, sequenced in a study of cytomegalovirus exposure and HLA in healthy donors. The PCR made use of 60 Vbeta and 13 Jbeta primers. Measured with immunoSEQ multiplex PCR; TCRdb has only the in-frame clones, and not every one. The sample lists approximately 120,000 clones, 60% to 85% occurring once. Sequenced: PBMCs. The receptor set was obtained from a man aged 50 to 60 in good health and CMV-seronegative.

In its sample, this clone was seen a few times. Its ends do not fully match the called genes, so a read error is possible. CDR3 amino acids: CASRLEGMSGNTIYF. The CDR3 region has the DNA TGCGCCAGCAGATTGGAGGGGATGAGTGGAAACACCATATATTTT. This sequence joins TRBV5-1 and TRBJ1-3; D is perhaps TRBD1 (5 bases). The CDR3 is 15 residues long. CDR1 and CDR2 from the germline V gene are SGHRS and YFSETQ.

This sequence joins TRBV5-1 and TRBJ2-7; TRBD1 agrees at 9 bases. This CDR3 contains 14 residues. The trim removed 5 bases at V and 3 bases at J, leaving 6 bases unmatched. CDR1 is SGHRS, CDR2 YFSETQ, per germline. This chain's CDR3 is CASRLGTGYYEQYF. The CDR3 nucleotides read TGCGCCAGCAGACTCGGGACAGGGTACTACGAGCAGTACTTC.

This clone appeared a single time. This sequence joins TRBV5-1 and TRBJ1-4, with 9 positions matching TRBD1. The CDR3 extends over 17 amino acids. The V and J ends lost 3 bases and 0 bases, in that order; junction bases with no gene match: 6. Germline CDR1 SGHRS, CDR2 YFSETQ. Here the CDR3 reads CASSSGTGRATNEKLFF. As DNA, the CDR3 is TGCGCCAGCAGCTCCGGGACAGGGCGAGCAACTAATGAAAAACTGTTTTTT.

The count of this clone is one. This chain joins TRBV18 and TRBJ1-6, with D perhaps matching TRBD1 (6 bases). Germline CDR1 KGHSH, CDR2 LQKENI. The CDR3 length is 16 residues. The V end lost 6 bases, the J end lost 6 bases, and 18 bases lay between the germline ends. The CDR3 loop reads CASSPAGSGVNSPLHF. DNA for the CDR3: TGTGCCAGCTCCCCCGCAGGGTCAGGGGTTAATTCACCCCTCCACTTT.

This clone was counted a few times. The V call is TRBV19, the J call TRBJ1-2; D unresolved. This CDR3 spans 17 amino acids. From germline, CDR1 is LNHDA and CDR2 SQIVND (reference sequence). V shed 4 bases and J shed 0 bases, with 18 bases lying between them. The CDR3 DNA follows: TGTGCCAGTAGTAATCATTACCGGGAGGCAGCTAACTATGGCTACACCTTC. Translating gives CASSNHYREAANYGYTF. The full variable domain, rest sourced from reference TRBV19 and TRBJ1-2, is DGGITQSPKYLFRKEGQNVTLSCEQNLNHDAMYWYRQDPGQGLRLIYYSQIVNDFQKGDIAEGYSVSREKKESFPLTVTSAQKNPTAFYLCASSNHYREAANYGYTFGSGTRLTVV.

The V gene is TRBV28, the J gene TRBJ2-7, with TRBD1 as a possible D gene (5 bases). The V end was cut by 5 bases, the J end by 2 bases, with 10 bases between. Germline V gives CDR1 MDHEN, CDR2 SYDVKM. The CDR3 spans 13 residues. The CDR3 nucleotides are TGTGCCAGCAGTCTTACAGGTGCCTACGAGCAGTACGTC. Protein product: CASSLTGAYEQYV.

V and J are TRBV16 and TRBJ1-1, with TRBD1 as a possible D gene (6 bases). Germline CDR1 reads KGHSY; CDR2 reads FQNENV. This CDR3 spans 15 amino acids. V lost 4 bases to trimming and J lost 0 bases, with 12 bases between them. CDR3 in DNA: TGTGCCAGCAGCCCCTTGGGACACCTGAACACTGAAGCTTTCTTT. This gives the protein CASSPLGHLNTEAFF.

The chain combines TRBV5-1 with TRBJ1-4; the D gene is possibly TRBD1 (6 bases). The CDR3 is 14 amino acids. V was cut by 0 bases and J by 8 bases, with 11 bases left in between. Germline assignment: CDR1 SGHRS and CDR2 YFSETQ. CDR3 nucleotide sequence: TGCGCCAGCAGCTTGGCAGGGCAGGGGGAAAAACTGTTTTTT. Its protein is CASSLAGQGEKLFF. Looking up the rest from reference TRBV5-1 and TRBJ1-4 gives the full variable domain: KAGVTQTPRYLIKTRGQQVTLSCSPISGHRSVSWYQQTPGQGLQFLFEYFSETQRNKGNFPGRFSGRQFSNSRSEMNVSTLELGDSALYLCASSLAGQGEKLFFGSGTQLSVL.

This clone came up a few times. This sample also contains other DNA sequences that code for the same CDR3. The chain's CDR3 is CASSPGGDTEAFF. The CDR3 nucleotides read TGTGCCAGCAGCCCCGGGGGGGACACTGAAGCTTTCTTT. This chain links TRBV7-9 with TRBJ1-1; possible D gene TRBD1, 5 bases. This CDR3 is built from 13 residues. Germline V gene lookup returns CDR1 SEHNR and CDR2 FQNEAQ (reference sequence). The V gene lost 5 bases and the J gene lost 3 bases, with 10 bases spanning the gap.

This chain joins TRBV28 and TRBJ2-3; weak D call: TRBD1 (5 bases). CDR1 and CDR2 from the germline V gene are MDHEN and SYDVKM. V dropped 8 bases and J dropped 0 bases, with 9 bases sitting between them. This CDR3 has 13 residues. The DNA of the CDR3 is TGTGCCAGCGTTGACAGTAGCACAGATACGCAGTATTTT. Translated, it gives CASVDSSTDTQYF.

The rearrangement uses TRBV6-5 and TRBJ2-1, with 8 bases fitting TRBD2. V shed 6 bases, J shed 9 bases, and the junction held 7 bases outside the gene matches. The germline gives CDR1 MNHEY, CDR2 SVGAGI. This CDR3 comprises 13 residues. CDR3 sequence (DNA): TGTGCCAGCAGGACAAGCGGGGGTGGTGAGCAGTTCTTC. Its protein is CASRTSGGGEQFF.

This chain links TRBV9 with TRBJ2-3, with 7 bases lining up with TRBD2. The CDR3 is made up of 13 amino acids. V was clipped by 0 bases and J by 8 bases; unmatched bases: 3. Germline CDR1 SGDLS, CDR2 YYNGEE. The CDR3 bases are TGTGCCAGCAGCGTAGAGGGCGGGGGTACGCAGTATTTT. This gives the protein CASSVEGGGTQYF.

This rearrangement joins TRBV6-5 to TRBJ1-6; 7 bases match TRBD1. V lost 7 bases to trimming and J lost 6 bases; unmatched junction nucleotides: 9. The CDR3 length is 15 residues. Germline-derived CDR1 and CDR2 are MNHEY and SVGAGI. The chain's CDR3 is CASTRRGQFNSPLHF. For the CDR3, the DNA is TGTGCCAGCACCAGAAGGGGACAGTTTAATTCACCCCTCCACTTT.

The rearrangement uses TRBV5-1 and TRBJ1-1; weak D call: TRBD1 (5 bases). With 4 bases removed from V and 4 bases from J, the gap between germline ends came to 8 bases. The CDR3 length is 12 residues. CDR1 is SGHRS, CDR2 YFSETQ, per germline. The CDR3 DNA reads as TGCGCCAGCAGCCCGCAGGGCACTGAAGCTTTCTTT. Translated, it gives CASSPQGTEAFF.

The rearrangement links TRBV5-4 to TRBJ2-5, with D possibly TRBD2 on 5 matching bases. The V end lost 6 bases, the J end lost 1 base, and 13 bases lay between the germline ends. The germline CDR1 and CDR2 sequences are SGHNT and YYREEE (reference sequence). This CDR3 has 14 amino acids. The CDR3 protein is CASMVGALQETQYF. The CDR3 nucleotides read TGTGCCAGCATGGTGGGAGCCCTCCAAGAGACCCAGTACTTC.

The CDR3 loop reads CASSKALGQRVLSNQPQHF. The DNA for the CDR3 is TGTGCCAGCAGCAAAGCGCTAGGACAGAGGGTATTAAGCAATCAGCCCCAGCATTTT. This chain uses TRBV21-1 with TRBJ1-5; TRBD1 reflects the table's D call only, with no check against the DNA. TRBV21-1 is designated a pseudogene. The CDR3 extends over 19 amino acids.

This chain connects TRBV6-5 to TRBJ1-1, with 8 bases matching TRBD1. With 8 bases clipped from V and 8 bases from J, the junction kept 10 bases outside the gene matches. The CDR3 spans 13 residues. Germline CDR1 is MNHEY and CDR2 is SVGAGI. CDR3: CASQVDRAGEAFF. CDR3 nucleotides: TGTGCCAGCCAAGTGGACAGGGCAGGGGAAGCTTTCTTT.

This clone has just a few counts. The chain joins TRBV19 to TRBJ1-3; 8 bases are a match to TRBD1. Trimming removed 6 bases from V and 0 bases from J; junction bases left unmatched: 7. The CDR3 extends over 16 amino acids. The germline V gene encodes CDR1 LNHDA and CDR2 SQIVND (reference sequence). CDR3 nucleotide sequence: TGTGCCAGTAGCGACAGGGGAGGTCTCTCTGGAAACACCATATATTTT. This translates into CASSDRGGLSGNTIYF. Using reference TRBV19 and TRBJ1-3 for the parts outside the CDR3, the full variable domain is DGGITQSPKYLFRKEGQNVTLSCEQNLNHDAMYWYRQDPGQGLRLIYYSQIVNDFQKGDIAEGYSVSREKKESFPLTVTSAQKNPTAFYLCASSDRGGLSGNTIYFGEGSWLTVV.

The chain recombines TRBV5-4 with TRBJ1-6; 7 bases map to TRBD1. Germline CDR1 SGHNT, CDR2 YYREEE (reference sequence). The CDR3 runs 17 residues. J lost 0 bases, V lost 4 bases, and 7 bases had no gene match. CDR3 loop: CASSTGQASSYNSPLHF. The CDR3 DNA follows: TGTGCCAGCAGCACCGGACAGGCAAGCTCCTATAATTCACCCCTCCACTTT.

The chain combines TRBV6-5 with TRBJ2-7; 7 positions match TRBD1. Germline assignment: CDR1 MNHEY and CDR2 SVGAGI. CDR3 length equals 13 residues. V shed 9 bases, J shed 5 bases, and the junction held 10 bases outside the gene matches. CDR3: CASQSDRVHEQYV. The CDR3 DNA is TGTGCCAGTCAGTCCGACAGGGTTCACGAGCAGTACGTC.

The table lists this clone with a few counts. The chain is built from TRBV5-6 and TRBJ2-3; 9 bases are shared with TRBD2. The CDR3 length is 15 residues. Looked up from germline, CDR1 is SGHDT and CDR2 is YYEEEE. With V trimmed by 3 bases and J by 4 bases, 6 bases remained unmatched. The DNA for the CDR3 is TGTGCCAGCAGCTACATAGGACTAGCGTCAGATACGCAGTATTTT. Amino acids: CASSYIGLASDTQYF.

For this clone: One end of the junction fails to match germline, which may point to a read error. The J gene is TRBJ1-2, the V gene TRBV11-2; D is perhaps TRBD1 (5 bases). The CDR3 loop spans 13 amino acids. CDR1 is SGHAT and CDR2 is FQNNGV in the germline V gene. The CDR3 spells CASSLDKVTDKHF. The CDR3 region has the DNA TGTGCCAGCAGCTTAGACAAGGTGACGGACAAGCACTTC.

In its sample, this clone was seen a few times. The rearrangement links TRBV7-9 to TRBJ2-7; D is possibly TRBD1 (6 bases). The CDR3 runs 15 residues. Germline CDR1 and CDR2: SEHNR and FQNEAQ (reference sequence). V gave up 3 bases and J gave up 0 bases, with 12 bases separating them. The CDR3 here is CASSLDSRSSYEQYV. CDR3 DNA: TGTGCCAGCAGCTTGGACAGCAGAAGCTCCTACGAGCAGTACGTC.

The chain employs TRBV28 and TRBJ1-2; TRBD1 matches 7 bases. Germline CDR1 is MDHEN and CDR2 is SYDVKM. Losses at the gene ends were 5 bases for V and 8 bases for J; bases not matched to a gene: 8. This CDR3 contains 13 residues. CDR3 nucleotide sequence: TGTGCCAGCAGTCTCGGGACAGTTCGCGGCTACACCTTC. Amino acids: CASSLGTVRGYTF.

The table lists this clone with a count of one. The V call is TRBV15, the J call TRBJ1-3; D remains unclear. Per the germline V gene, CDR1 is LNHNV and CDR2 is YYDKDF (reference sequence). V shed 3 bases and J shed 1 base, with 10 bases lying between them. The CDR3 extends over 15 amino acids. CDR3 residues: CATSSSAESGNTIYF. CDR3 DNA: TGTGCCACCAGCAGCAGCGCGGAATCTGGAAACACCATATATTTT.

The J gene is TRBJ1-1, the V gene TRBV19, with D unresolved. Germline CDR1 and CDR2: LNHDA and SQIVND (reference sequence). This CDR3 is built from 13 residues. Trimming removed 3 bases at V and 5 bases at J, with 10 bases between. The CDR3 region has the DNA TGTGCCAGTAGTATGTTATCGGGAACTGAAGCTTTCTTT. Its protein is CASSMLSGTEAFF.